These 7 T cell receptor beta chains share one sample of origin, sequenced in a study of shared clonotypes between healthy human individuals. The table came from immunoSEQ multiplex PCR; TCRdb's copy has only in-frame clones and leaves some out. Among a few million clones, roughly 92% were seen once, and the ten largest hold over 0.12%. Material for sequencing was naive CD4+ T cells sorted from blood. The subset is: CD45RA+ positively selected. The receptors were gathered from a man between 18 and 35 years old in good health.

This chain links TRBV30 with TRBJ2-7; tentatively, D is TRBD1 or TRBD2 (5 bases each). Germline CDR1 and CDR2: GTSNPN and SVGIG (reference sequence). This CDR3 has 12 amino acids. V lost 3 bases and J lost 5, with 11 bases in between. CDR3 amino acids: CAWRGARDEQYF. As DNA, the CDR3 is TGTGCCTGGAGGGGAGCCAGGGACGAGCAGTACTTC.

The rearrangement joins TRBV29-1 to TRBJ2-5; 9 bases align to TRBD1. CDR3 length: 14 amino acids. The V segment lost 1 base and the J segment 4 bases; nucleotides outside the gene matches: 4. Germline CDR1 SQVTM, CDR2 ANQGSEA. The DNA for the CDR3 is TGCAGCGTTGAAGGAAGGACAGGGGCAGAGACCCAGTACTTC. It translates to CSVEGRTGAETQYF.

This chain links TRBV10-3 with TRBJ1-1; 9 bases line up with TRBD1. This CDR3 spans 14 amino acids. The V gene's germline CDR1 is ENHRY and CDR2 SYGVKD. Germline trimming cut 5 bases from V and 4 bases from J; bases unmatched to any gene: 5. The CDR3 spells CAISQGQGPTEAFF. CDR3 nucleotide sequence: TGTGCCATCAGTCAGGGACAGGGTCCCACTGAAGCTTTCTTT.

V gene TRBV30 combines with J gene TRBJ2-6; D is possibly TRBD1 (6 bases). Germline CDR1 reads GTSNPN; CDR2 reads SVGIG (reference sequence). Trimming took 7 bases from V and 0 from J, leaving 13 bases between them. The CDR3 runs to 15 residues. The DNA for the CDR3 is TGTGCCTCAAACAAAGGGGGCTCTGGGGCCAACGTCCTGACTTTC. Translating it yields CASNKGGSGANVLTF.

For the CDR3, the DNA is TGTGCCAGCAGCTTAGTCGACAGGGGTCAGCCCCAGCATTTT. Translating it yields CASSLVDRGQPQHF. This sequence joins TRBV7-2 and TRBJ1-5; the match to TRBD1 covers 8 bases. The CDR3 sequence is 14 residues long. Germline loops: CDR1 SGHTA, CDR2 FQGNSA. J was trimmed by 6 bases and V by 1 base; bases with no gene match: 2.

Comments on this clone: Other DNA sequences in the sample encode the same CDR3. The genes are TRBV10-3 and TRBJ2-3; D is unresolved. V was shortened by 2 bases and J by 2 bases, with 2 bases between the two germline ends. Germline V lookup: CDR1 ENHRY, CDR2 SYGVKD. This CDR3 region has 12 residues. CDR3 residues: CAISEVTDTQYF. CDR3 coding DNA: TGTGCCATCAGTGAGGTCACAGATACGCAGTATTTT.

V usage is TRBV7-4 and J usage is TRBJ2-5; tentative D call: TRBD1 (6 bases). Germline V gene sequence: CDR1 SGHVT, CDR2 SQSDAQ. This CDR3 comprises 14 residues. V gave up 6 bases and J gave up 1 base, with 12 bases separating them. DNA of the CDR3: TGTGCCAGCAGATTCGGACAGATCCAAGAGACCCAGTACTTC. Translation gives CASRFGQIQETQYF.